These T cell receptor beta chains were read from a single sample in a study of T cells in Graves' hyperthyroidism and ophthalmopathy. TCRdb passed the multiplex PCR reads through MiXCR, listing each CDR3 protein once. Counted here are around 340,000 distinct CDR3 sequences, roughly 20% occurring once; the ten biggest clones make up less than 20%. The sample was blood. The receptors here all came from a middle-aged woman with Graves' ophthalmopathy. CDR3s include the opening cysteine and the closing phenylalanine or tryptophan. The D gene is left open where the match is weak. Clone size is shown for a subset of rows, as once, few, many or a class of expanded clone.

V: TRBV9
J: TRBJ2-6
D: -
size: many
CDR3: CASSVARSTGPGANVLTF
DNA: TGTGCCAGCAGCGTAGCCCGATCGACAGGTCCTGGGGCCAACGTCCTGACTTTC

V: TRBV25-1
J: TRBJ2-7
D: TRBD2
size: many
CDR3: CASSPRPGLAYEQYF
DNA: TGTGCCAGCAGTCCCCGACCGGGACTAGCGTACGAGCAGTACTTC

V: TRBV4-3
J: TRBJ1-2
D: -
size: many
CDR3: CASSQGARAHYGYTF
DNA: TGCGCCAGCAGCCAAGGGGCCAGGGCCCACTATGGCTACACCTTC

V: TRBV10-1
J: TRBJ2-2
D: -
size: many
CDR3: CASSDGKNTGELFF
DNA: TGCGCCAGCAGTGACGGCAAGAACACCGGGGAGCTGTTTTTT

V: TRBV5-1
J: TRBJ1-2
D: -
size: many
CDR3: CASSLGPSSYGYTF
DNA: TGCGCCAGCAGCTTGGGGCCCAGCTCCTATGGCTACACCTTC

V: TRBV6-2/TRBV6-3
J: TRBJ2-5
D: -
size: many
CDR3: CASSYLSSSGTQYF
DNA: TGTGCCAGCAGTTACCTCTCCTCCTCGGGGACCCAGTACTTC

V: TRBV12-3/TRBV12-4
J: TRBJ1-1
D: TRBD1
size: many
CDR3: CASSTQGGRGAFF
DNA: TGTGCCAGCAGTACCCAGGGGGGACGGGGGGCTTTCTTT

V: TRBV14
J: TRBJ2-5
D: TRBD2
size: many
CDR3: CASSQEGGLAGEETQYF
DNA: TGTGCCAGCAGCCAAGAAGGTGGACTAGCGGGAGAAGAGACCCAGTACTTC

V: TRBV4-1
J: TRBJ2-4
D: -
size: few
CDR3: CASSQRAVAKNIQYF
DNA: TGCGCCAGCAGCCAGCGAGCGGTAGCCAAAAACATTCAGTACTTC

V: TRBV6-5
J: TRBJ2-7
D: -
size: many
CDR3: CASSYRQDQFF
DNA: TGTGCCAGCAGTTACCGGCAGGACCAATTTTTC

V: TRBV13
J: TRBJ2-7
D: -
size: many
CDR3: CASSLGSADEQYF
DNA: TGTGCCAGCAGCTTAGGTTCGGCAGACGAGCAGTACTTC

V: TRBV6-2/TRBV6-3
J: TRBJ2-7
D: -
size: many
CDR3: CASNFQGIHEQYF
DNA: TGTGCCAGTAACTTTCAGGGAATCCACGAGCAGTACTTC

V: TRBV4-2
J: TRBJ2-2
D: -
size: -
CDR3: CASSQAGTSTGELFF
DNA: TGTGCCAGCAGCCAGGCCGGGACCTCCACCGGGGAGCTGTTTTTT

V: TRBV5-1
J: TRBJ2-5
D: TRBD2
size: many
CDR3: CASSLVAGGTQETQYF
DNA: TGCGCCAGCAGCTTGGTAGCGGGTGGAACTCAAGAGACCCAGTACTTC

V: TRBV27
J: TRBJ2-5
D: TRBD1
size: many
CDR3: CASSLKGGQGGETQYF
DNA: TGTGCCAGCAGTTTAAAAGGAGGACAGGGGGGAGAGACCCAGTACTTC

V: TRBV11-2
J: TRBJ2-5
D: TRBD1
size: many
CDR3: CASSLQGTDQETQYF
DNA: TGTGCCAGCAGCTTACAAGGGACAGACCAAGAGACCCAGTACTTC

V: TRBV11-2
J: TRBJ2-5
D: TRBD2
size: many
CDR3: CASSPSGRALGTQYF
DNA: TGTGCCAGCAGCCCTAGCGGGAGGGCCTTGGGGACCCAGTACTTC

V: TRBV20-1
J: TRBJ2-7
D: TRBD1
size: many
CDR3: CSARGQGSSYEQYF
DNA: TGCAGTGCTAGGGGACAGGGAAGCTCCTACGAGCAGTACTTC

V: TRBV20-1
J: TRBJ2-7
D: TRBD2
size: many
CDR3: CSAPRTSGASSYEQYF
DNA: TGCAGTGCTCCCAGGACTAGCGGGGCCAGCTCCTACGAGCAGTACTTC

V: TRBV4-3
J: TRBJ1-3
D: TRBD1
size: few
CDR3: CASSQDPQGRMDTIYF
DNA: TGCGCCAGCAGCCAAGACCCACAGGGGAGGATGGACACCATATATTTT

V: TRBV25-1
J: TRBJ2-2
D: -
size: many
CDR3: CASSTRDAGELFF
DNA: TGTGCCAGCAGTACCAGGGACGCCGGGGAGCTGTTTTTT

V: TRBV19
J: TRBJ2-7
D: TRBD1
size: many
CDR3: CASSTGTGRGYEQYF
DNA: TGTGCCAGTAGTACTGGGACAGGGAGGGGATACGAGCAGTACTTC

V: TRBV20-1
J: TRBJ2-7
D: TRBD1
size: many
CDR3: CSTRSRGSYYEQYF
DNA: TGCAGTACTAGATCCAGGGGGTCCTACTACGAGCAGTACTTC

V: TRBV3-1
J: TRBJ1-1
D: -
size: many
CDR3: CASSQRGSTMNTEAFF
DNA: TGTGCCAGCAGCCAACGGGGCAGCACCATGAACACTGAAGCTTTCTTT

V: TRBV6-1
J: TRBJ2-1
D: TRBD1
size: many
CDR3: CASGQGGTNEQFF
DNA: TGTGCCAGCGGACAGGGGGGGACCAATGAGCAGTTCTTC

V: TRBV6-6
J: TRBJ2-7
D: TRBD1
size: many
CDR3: CASSSVPGQGTYEQYF
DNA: TGTGCCAGCAGTTCAGTCCCGGGACAGGGTACCTACGAGCAGTACTTC

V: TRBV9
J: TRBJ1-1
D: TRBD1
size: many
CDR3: CATGTGTNTEAFF
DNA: TGTGCCACCGGGACAGGCACTAACACTGAAGCTTTCTTT

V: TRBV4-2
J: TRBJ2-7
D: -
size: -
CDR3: CASSQMGSSYEQYF
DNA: TGTGCCAGCAGCCAAATGGGAAGCTCCTACGAGCAGTACTTC

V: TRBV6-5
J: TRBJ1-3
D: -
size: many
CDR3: CASSYSTGARGNTIYF
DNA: TGTGCCAGCAGTTACTCGACGGGGGCGCGGGGAAACACCATATATTTT

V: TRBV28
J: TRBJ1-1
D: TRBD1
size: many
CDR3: CASRDRGTSGAFF
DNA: TGTGCCAGCAGGGACAGGGGGACTAGTGGAGCTTTCTTT

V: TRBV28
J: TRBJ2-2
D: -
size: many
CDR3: CASSSLRPIGGTGELFF
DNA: TGTGCCAGCAGCTCACTCCGACCCATCGGCGGAACCGGGGAGCTGTTTTTT

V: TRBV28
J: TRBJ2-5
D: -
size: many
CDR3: CASSLVRPQETQYF
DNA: TGTGCCAGCAGTTTAGTGAGGCCCCAAGAGACCCAGTACTTC

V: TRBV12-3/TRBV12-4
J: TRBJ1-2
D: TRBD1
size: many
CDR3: CASSDDRGGNYGYTF
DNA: TGTGCCAGCAGTGATGACAGGGGAGGTAACTATGGCTACACCTTC

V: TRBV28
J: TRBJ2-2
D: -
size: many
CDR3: CASSFGSGPGELFF
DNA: TGTGCCAGCAGTTTCGGATCGGGCCCCGGGGAGCTGTTTTTT

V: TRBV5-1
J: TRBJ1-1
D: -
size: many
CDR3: CASSLNTANTEAFF
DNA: TGCGCCAGCAGCTTGAACACAGCGAACACTGAAGCTTTCTTT

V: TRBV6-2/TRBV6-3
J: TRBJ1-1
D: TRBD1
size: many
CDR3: CASRDQGAHTEAFF
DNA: TGTGCCAGCAGGGACCAGGGGGCGCACACTGAAGCTTTCTTT

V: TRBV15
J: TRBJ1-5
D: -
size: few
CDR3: CATSLSEVQPQHF
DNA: TGTGCCACCAGCCTGAGCGAGGTTCAGCCCCAGCATTTT

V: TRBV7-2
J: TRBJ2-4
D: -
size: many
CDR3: CASSLLRRSDIQYF
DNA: TGTGCCAGCAGCTTGTTGAGGCGGTCTGACATTCAGTACTTC

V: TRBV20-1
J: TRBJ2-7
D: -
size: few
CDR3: CSAGERGNEQYF
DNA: TGCAGTGCTGGAGAGAGAGGGAACGAGCAGTACTTC

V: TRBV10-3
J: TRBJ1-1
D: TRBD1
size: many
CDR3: CASTGTGVYTEAFF
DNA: TGTGCCTCCACCGGGACAGGGGTCTACACTGAAGCTTTCTTT

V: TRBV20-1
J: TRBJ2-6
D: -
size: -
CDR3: CSASPISGANVLTF
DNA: TGCAGTGCTAGTCCCATCTCTGGGGCCAACGTCCTGACTTTC

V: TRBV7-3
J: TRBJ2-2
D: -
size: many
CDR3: CASSYTGLNTGELFF
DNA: TGTGCCAGCAGCTATACAGGGTTGAACACCGGGGAGCTGTTTTTT

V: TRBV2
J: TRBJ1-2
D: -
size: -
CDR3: CASSERWETLNYGYTF
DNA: TGTGCCAGCAGTGAACGTTGGGAGACACTTAACTATGGCTACACCTTC

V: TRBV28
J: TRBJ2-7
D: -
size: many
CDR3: CASSDLRGQYF
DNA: TGTGCCAGCAGTGATCTGAGGGGGCAGTACTTC

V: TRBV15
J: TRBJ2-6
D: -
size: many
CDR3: CATRRVGAGANVLTF
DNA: TGTGCCACCAGAAGAGTAGGGGCAGGGGCCAACGTCCTGACTTTC

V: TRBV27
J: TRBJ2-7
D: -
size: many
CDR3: CASSYGIIYEQYF
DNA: TGTGCCAGCAGTTACGGGATCATCTACGAGCAGTACTTC

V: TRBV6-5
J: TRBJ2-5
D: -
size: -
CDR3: CASSYSKGTQYF
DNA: TGTGCCAGCAGTTACTCGAAGGGGACCCAGTACTTC

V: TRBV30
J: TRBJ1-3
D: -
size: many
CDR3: CAWETGRAGNTIYF
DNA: TGTGCCTGGGAAACAGGGCGGGCTGGAAACACCATATATTTT

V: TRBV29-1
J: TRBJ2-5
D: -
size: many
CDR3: CSVVRQGETQYF
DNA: TGCAGCGTTGTTCGGCAGGGAGAGACCCAGTACTTC

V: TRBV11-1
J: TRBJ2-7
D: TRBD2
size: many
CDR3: CASAASGRARSYEQYF
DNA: TGTGCCAGCGCGGCTAGCGGGAGGGCCCGGTCCTACGAGCAGTACTTC

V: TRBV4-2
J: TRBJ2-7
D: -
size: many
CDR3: CASSQLQAYEQYF
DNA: TGTGCCAGCAGCCAACTCCAAGCCTACGAGCAGTACTTC

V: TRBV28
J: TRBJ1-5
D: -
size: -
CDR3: CASSPLGGQRGQPQHF
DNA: TGTGCCAGCAGCCCCCTGGGTGGACAGAGGGGTCAGCCCCAGCATTTT